This T cell receptor (beta chain) was sequenced during a study of T-cell reconstitution after alpha-beta-depleted transplantation in children. Overall study findings and caveats: Reported findings indicate that, about two months after transplant, alpha-beta T cells came from several hundred expanded clones, which were derived from non-depleted graft cells. One year after transplant, T-cell counts and diversity came mostly from newly produced T cells. From surviving recipient T cells and thymic progenitors came the high day-60 TCRbeta diversity observed in some patients.

TCRbeta library preparation incorporated unique molecular identifiers. TCRdb called the PCR reads again in MiXCR, with one record for every CDR3 protein. Of roughly 400,000 distinct CDR3 sequences in the sample, 43% were seen once. The CDR3 has 17 amino acids. Trimming cost V 5 bases and J 5 bases; bases outside gene matches: 9. CDR1 MDHEN and CDR2 SYDVKM come from the germline V gene. This clonotype was found many times. Its antigen is undetermined. This sequence joins TRBV28 and TRBJ2-1, with 13 positions matching TRBD2. The TCR originated in a girl under 10 years old with aplastic anemia, due to receive a stem cell transplant. The sample was PBMCs, taken before TCRalphabeta/CD19-depleted stem cell transplant. As DNA, the CDR3 is TGTGCCAGCAGTCCAGGACTAGCGGGAGTGCAGGACAATGAGCAGTTCTTC. Translating it yields CASSPGLAGVQDNEQFF.